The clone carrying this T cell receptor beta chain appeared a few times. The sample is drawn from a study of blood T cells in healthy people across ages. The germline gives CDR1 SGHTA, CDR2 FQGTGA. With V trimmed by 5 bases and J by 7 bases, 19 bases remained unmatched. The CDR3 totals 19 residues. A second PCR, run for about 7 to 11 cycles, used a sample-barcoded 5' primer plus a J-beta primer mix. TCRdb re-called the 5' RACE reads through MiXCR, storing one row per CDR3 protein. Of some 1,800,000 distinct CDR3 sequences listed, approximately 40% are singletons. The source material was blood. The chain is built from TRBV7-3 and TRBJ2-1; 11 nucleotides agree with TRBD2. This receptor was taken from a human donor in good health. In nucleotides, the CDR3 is TGTGCCAGCAGCCGCATGGGAGGAATAGCGGGGGGGCAGGGGAATGAGCAGTTCTTC. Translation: CASSRMGGIAGGQGNEQFF. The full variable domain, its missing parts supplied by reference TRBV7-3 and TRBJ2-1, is GAGVSQTPSNKVTEKGKYVELRCDPISGHTALYWYRQSLGQGPEFLIYFQGTGAADDSGLPNDRFFAVRPEGSVSTLKIQRTERGDSAVYLCASSRMGGIAGGQGNEQFFGPGTRLTVL.